This T cell receptor (beta chain) was obtained from a study of blood T cell repertoires in COVID-19. Measured with immunoSEQ multiplex PCR; TCRdb has only the in-frame clones, and not every one. Here the sample spans about 370,000 clones, 70% to 90% being singletons. CDR1 and CDR2 (germline): MNHEY, SMNVEV (reference sequence). CDR3 length: 12 residues. Trimming removed 8 bases from V and 7 bases from J, with 15 bases in between. Sequencing used peripheral blood. The V gene is TRBV27, the J gene TRBJ2-7, with D tentatively TRBD1 (6 bases). The receptor was derived from a woman aged 30 to 39 with COVID-19, enrolled during active disease. CDR3 residues: CASQTKGTEQYF. In DNA, the CDR3 is TGTGCCAGCCAAACAAAAGGGACAGAGCAGTACTTC.